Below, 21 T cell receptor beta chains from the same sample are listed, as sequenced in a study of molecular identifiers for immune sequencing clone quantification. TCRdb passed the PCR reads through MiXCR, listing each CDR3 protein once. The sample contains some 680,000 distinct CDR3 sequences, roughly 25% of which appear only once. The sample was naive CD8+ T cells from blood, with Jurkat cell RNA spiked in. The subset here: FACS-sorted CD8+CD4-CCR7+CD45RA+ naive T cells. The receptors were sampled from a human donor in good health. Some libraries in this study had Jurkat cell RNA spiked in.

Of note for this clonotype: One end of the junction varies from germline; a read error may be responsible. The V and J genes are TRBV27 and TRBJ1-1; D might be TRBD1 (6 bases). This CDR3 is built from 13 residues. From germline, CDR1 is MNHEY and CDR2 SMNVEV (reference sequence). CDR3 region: CASSLTGNAEAFF. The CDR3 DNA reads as TGTGCCAGCAGTCTAACAGGGAACGCTGAAGCTTTCTTT.

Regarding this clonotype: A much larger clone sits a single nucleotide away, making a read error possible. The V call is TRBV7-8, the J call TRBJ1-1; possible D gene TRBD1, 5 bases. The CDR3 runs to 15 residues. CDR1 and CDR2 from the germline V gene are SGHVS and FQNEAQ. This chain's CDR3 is CASSRQPLLNAEAFF. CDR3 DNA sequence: TGTGCCAGCAGTCGACAGCCTTTACTGAACGCTGAAGCTTTCTTT.

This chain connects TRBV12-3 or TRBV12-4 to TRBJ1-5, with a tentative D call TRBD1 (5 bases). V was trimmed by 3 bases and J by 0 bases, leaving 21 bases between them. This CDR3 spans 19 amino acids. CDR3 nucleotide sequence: TGTGCCAGCAGTTTTTCTCGCAGGGAGGCCACGTATAGCAATCAGCCCCAGCATTTT. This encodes CASSFSRREATYSNQPQHF.

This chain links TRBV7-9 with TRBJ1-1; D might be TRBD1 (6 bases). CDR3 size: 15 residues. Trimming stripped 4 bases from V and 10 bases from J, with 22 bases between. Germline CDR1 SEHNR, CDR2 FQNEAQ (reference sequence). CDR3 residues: CASSSAVDSPRGAFF. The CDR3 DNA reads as TGTGCCAGCAGCTCCGCAGTGGACAGCCCGAGGGGAGCTTTCTTT.

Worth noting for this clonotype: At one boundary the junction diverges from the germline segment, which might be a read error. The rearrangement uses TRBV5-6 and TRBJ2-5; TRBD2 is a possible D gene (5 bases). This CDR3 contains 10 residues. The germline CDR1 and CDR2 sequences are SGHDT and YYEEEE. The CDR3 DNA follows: TGTGCGAGCAGCGGTGTGACCCAGGAGTTC. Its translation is CASSGVTQEF.

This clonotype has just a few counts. Written as DNA, the CDR3 is TGTGCCTGGAGCCCTGACAGGGCTCCCTCCCGGCAGTACTTC. It translates to CAWSPDRAPSRQYF. J is TRBJ2-7 and V is TRBV30, with 7 nucleotides matching TRBD1. Germline V CDR1 and CDR2: GTSNPN, SVGIG (reference sequence). CDR3 length: 14 residues. Trimming removed 3 bases from V and 9 bases from J; junction bases left unmatched: 14.

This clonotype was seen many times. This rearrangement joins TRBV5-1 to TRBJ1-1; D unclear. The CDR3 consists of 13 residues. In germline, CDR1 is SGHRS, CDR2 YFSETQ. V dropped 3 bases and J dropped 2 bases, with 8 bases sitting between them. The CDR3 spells CASSSRVNTEAFF. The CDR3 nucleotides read TGCGCCAGCAGCTCGCGTGTTAACACTGAAGCTTTCTTT.

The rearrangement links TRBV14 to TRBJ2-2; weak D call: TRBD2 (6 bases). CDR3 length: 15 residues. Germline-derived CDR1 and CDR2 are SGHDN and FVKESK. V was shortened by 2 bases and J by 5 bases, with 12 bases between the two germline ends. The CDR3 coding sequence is TGTGCCAGCAGCCAACGTAGGGACTCTACCGGGGAGCTGTTTTTT. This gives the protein CASSQRRDSTGELFF.

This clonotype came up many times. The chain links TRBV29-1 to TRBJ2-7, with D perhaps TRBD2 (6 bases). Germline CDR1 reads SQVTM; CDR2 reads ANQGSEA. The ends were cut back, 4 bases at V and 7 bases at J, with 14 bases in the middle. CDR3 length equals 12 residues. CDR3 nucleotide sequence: TGCAGCGTTGGGCGGGATCCAGGAGAGCAGTACTTC. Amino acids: CSVGRDPGEQYF.

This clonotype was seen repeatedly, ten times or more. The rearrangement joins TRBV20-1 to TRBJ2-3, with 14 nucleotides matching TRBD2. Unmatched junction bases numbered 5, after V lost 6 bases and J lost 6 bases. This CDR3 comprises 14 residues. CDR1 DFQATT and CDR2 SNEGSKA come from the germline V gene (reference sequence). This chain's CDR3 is CSAAGLAGVDTQYF. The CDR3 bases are TGCAGTGCCGCGGGACTAGCGGGGGTTGATACGCAGTATTTT.

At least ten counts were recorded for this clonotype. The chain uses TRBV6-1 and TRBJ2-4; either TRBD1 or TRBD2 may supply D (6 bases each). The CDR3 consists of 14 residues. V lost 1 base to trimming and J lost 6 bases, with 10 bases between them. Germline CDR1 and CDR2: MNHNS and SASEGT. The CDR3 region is CASSEGGGGNIQYF. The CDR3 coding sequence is TGTGCCAGCAGTGAAGGAGGAGGGGGAAACATTCAGTACTTC.

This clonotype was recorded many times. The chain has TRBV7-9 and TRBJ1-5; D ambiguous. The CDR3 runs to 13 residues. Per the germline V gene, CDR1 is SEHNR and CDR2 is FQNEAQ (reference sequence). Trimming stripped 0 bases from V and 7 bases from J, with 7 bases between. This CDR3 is CASSLAAEQPQHF. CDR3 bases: TGTGCCAGCAGCTTAGCAGCAGAGCAGCCCCAGCATTTT.

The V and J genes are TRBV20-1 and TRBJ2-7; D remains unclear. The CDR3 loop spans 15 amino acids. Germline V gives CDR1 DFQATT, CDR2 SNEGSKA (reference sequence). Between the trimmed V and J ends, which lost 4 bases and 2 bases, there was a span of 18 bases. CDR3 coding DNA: TGCAGTGCTACGATGGTCGAGGCGACCACCTACGAGCAGTACTTC. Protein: CSATMVEATTYEQYF.

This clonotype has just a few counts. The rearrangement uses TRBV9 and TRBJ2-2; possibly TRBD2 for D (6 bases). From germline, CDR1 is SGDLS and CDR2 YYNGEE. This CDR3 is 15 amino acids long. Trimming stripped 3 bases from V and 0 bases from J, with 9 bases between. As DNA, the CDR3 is TGTGCCAGCAGCGGGGAGGACCCGAACACCGGGGAGCTGTTTTTT. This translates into CASSGEDPNTGELFF.

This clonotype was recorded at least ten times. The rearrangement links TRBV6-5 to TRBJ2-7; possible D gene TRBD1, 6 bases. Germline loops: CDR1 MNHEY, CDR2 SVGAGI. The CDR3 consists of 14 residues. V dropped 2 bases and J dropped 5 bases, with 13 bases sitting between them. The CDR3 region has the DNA TGTGCCAGCAGTTACGCTCCAGGGGCCCACGAGCAGTACTTC. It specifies CASSYAPGAHEQYF.

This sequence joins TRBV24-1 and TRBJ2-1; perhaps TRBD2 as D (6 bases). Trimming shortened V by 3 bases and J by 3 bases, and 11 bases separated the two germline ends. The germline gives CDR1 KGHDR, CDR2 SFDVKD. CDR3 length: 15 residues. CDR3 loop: CATSDPGLNYNEQFF. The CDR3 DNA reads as TGTGCCACCAGTGATCCGGGACTCAACTACAATGAGCAGTTCTTC.

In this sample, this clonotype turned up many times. CDR3 sequence reads: CASSPNNQPQHF. CDR3 DNA sequence: TGTGCCAGCAGCCCCAACAATCAGCCCCAGCATTTT. The gene calls are TRBV6-8 and TRBJ1-5; unclear D gene. Trimming pared 6 bases from V and 3 bases from J, leaving 6 bases between. The germline V gene has CDR1 MNHGY and CDR2 SAAAGT. CDR3 length: 12 amino acids.

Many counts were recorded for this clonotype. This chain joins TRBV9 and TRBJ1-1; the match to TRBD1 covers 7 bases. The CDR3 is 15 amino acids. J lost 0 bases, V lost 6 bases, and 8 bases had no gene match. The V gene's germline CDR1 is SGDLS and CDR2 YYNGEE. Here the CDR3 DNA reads TGTGCCAGCAATGAGGGGGCATCGATGAACACTGAAGCTTTCTTT. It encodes CASNEGASMNTEAFF.

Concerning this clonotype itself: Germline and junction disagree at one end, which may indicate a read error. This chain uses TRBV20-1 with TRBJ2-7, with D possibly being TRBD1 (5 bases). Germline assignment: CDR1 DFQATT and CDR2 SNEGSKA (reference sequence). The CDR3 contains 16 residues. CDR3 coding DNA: TGCAGTGCTCGATCCCCCCGTGACAGAAGCTCCTACGAGCAGTGCTTC. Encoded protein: CSARSPRDRSSYEQCF.

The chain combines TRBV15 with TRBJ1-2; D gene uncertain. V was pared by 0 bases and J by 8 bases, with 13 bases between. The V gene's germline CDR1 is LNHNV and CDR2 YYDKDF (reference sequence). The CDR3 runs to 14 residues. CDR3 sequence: CATSRDLPSNGYTF. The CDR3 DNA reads TGTGCCACCAGCAGAGACCTCCCTTCAAACGGCTACACCTTC. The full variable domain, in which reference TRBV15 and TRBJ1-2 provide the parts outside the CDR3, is DAMVIQNPRYQVTQFGKPVTLSCSQTLNHNVMYWYQQKSSQAPKLLFHYYDKDFNNEADTPDNFQSRRPNTSFCFLDIRSPGLGDTAMYLCATSRDLPSNGYTFGSGTRLTVV.

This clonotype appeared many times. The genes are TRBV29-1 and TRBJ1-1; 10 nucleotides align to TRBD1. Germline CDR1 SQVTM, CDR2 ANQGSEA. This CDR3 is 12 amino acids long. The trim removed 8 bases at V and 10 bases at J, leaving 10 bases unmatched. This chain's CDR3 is CSFWTGGIGAFF. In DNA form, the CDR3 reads TGCAGCTTCTGGACAGGGGGTATAGGAGCTTTCTTT.